This record concerns one T cell receptor beta chain sequence. Its antigen specificity is not known. No base-level quality is on record; no much larger clone is a single base apart. CD8 naive samples were obtained by positive selection for CCR7 among CD45RO-negative cells, yielding a CD45RA+CCR7+ population from which TemRA cells were excluded. The donors were healthy, HIV-negative adults who had no recently reported acute infections or vaccinations. Every donor was a Caucasian adult residing in Nashville, Tennessee, USA. Blood was obtained by leukapheresis, after which PBMCs were separated by Ficoll-Histopaque density gradient centrifugation and cryopreserved in liquid nitrogen vapor phase. Analytical flow cytometry was used to check the purity and quantity of every magnetically sorted T cell population. Genomic DNA was isolated from each sorted fraction and quantified by UV absorbance on a Nanodrop 2000c.

Using the deep immunoSEQ assay, TCR CDR3 regions were amplified from genomic DNA by multiplex PCR. Extracted genomic DNA from each cell subset was distributed evenly across all wells of several immunoSEQ 96-well plates, and each plate was treated as a replicate. For sorted subsets, each replicate PCR was loaded with about 200 ng genomic DNA, equivalent to 25,000 to 35,000 T cell genomes. The purified libraries were quantified using a Qubit 3.0 fluorometer, sized with a Bioanalyzer 2100, and then quantified again using the KAPA Library Quantification kit. Each immunoSEQ 96-well plate was sequenced on its own single-read 150-cycle Illumina NextSeq 550 flow cell. Turning to the authors' computational methods: Because the immunoSEQ output included only junctional sequences and no quality scores, the filtering could not be the same as the filtering used for full-length reads. To assign V/J genes and CDR3, sequences were annotated using PyIR, a Python wrapper for IgBLAST v1.9, with IMGT germline references. Reads were filtered out if the reads had weak V/J assignments (E-value above 1e-6), no CDR3, stop codons, out-of-frame junctions, or ambiguous translated residues. V3J clonotypes were defined as sequences sharing an identical inferred V gene, J gene, and CDR3 amino acid sequence. To compute the percentage overlap between repertoires, the number of shared unique clonotypes was divided by the size of the smaller repertoire. Three approaches were used to assess repertoire richness: RTK rarefaction, the Chao1 estimator, and Recon v2.1 estimates of unobserved clonotypes. Generation probabilities were computed with OLGA for all TCRbeta clonotypes obtained by the gDNA method from several donors. This immuneACCESS table, as held by TCRdb, lists in-frame sequences with V and J called but not all clones. Of the missing ones, under half trace to an unresolved V gene in checked studies; the others have no known cause. That table is the source of V, J and clone size, and D and trimming were worked out from the DNA. The sample table shows 1.5 million to 2.5 million clones, and over 85% are seen once. Of the sample, roughly 1% falls within the top ten clones.

The junction shows trimming of 2 bases on V and 3 bases on J, plus 8 bases between the germline ends. The CDR3 spans 14 residues, from the cysteine through the phenylalanine. This entry keeps only the CDR3 DNA: 42 bases, framed from base 1. Per the germline V gene, SGHDT is the CDR1 and YYEEEE is the CDR2. The record originates from a study of shared clonotypes between healthy human individuals (dated by TCRdb to about 2020). As for the study more broadly: Two women and three men aged 18 to 49 years were included in the cohort. For each donor, CD4 naive and CD4 memory were each given three plates, CD8 naive was given two plates, and CD8 memory was given one plate. The study deeply sequenced blood TCR repertoires of about five healthy adults to estimate repertoire size and the extent of clonotype sharing between individuals. To increase sequencing depth and limit assay-specific biases, TCR repertoire library preparation and sequencing were carried out by different laboratories using diverse techniques. Each donor's leukapheresis produced roughly between roughly 0.9 and 8.9 billion PBMCs.

Beyond this particular receptor, the publication reports: Rarefaction of sorted-subset datasets indicated incomplete sequencing despite the large sequencing depth. Estimated clonotype richness was generally larger for naive than for memory subsets. Pairwise subsampling led to the expectation that sequencing depth would affect the degree of clonotype sharing among donors. When several donors were compared, the shared fraction of clonotypes was about 5% for naive CD4, around 4% for naive CD8, more than 2% for memory CD4, and around 0.37% for memory CD8. The genetic and exposure-history diversity represented was limited by the small number of donors. Clonotypes shared by all four sorted-subset donors showed higher generation probabilities than non-shared clonotypes. Sampling was limited to blood, and TCR repertoires in tissue likely differ from TCR repertoires in blood.

Material for sequencing was naive CD8+ T cells sorted from blood. The meaning of the sample's cell subset or site label: CD45RA+CCR7+. The TCR comes from a man aged 18-30 years in good health. The rearrangement combines TRBV5-6 with TRBJ2-2, with no confidently assigned D gene. The nucleotide sequence is given as TGTGCCAGCAGCTTCGAGCTGGACACCGGGGAGCTGTTTTTT. It codes for CASSFELDTGELFF.